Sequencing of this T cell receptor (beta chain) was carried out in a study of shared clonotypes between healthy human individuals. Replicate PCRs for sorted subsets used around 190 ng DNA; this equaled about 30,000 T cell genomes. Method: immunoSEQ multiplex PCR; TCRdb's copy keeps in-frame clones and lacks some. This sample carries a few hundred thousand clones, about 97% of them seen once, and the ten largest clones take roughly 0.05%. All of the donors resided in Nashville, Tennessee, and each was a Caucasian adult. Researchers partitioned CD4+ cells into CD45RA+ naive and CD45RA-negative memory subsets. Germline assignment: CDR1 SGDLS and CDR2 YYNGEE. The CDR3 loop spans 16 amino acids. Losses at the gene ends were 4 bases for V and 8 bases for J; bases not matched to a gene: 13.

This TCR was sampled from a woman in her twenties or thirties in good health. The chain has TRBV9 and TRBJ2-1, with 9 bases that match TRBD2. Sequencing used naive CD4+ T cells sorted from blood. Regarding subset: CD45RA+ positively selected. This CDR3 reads CASSYGAGGPFDEQFF. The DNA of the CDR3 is TGTGCCAGCAGCTATGGCGCGGGAGGGCCGTTTGATGAGCAGTTCTTC.